A single sample gave rise to the 10 T cell receptor beta chains below, sequenced in a study of blood T cell repertoires in COVID-19. The table came from immunoSEQ multiplex PCR; TCRdb's copy has only in-frame clones and leaves some out. The sample holds approximately 100,000 clones; 85% are singletons and the top ten take 2.1%. The material sequenced was peripheral blood. These receptors originate from a human donor in a cohort sampled during active COVID-19.

The genes are TRBV28 and TRBJ2-7; TRBD1 is a possible D gene (5 bases). The CDR3 is made up of 15 amino acids. Between the trimmed V and J ends, which lost 3 bases and 1 base, there was a span of 13 bases. CDR1 and CDR2 (germline): MDHEN, SYDVKM. As DNA, the CDR3 is TGTGCCAGCAGTTTTAGGGGTTTGTTATCCTACGAGCAGTACTTC. This sequence encodes CASSFRGLLSYEQYF.

In this sample, this clone turned up once. The chain joins TRBV4-1 to TRBJ2-3, with TRBD2 matching 7 bases. The CDR3 contains 14 residues. The germline V gene encodes CDR1 MGHRA and CDR2 YSYEKL. The ends lost 6 bases at V and 0 bases at J; junction bases unmatched: 3. CDR3 sequence (DNA): TGCGCCAGCAGTCTAGCGGATAGCACAGATACGCAGTATTTT. Protein product: CASSLADSTDTQYF.

The rearrangement links TRBV12-5 to TRBJ2-7, with D possibly TRBD2 on 6 matching bases. The germline V gene has CDR1 LGHNT and CDR2 FRNRAP. The CDR3 totals 13 residues. V lost 5 bases and J 6 bases, leaving 14 bases between the germline ends. The CDR3 sequence: CASGPWMGGEQYF. CDR3 nucleotide sequence: TGTGCTAGTGGTCCATGGATGGGGGGCGAGCAGTACTTC.

This sequence joins TRBV29-1 and TRBJ1-1; possible D gene TRBD1, 5 bases. This CDR3 contains 14 residues. Trimming removed 4 bases from V and 1 base from J, with 13 bases in between. CDR1 SQVTM and CDR2 ANQGSEA come from the germline V gene. In nucleotides, the CDR3 is TGCAGCGTTGGGGGGGGGTCTCCGAACACTGAAGCTTTCTTT. Translating it yields CSVGGGSPNTEAFF. The full variable domain, completed using reference TRBV29-1 and TRBJ1-1, is SAVISQKPSRDICQRGTSLTIQCQVDSQVTMMFWYRQQPGQSLTLIATANQGSEATYESGFVIDKFPISRPNLTFSTLTVSNMSPEDSSIYLCSVGGGSPNTEAFFGQGTRLTVV.

CDR3 in amino acids: CAWSAGQPGTDTQYF. The CDR3 region has the DNA TGTGCCTGGAGCGCGGGCCAACCGGGAACAGATACGCAGTATTTT. The rearrangement links TRBV30 to TRBJ2-3; a possible D gene is TRBD2 (5 bases). The CDR3 extends over 15 amino acids. Between the trimmed V and J ends, which lost 3 bases and 3 bases, there was a span of 16 bases. The V gene's germline CDR1 is GTSNPN and CDR2 SVGIG (reference sequence).

Only a few counts were recorded for this clone. V usage is TRBV28 and J usage is TRBJ2-7; D is perhaps TRBD2 (6 bases). Germline loops: CDR1 MDHEN, CDR2 SYDVKM. Trimming left V 7 bases short and J 5 bases short, with 15 bases between. The CDR3 is 13 amino acids. The DNA for the CDR3 is TGTGCCAGCACTTCCGGGAGTGGCGACGAGCAGTACTTC. The encoded protein is CASTSGSGDEQYF.

A single count supports this clone. The V call is TRBV7-8, the J call TRBJ2-1; no definite D call. The CDR3 sequence is 13 residues long. Germline CDR1 and CDR2: SGHVS and FQNEAQ. Trimming took 2 bases from V and 5 from J, leaving 7 bases between them. The CDR3 sequence is CASSLTLDNEQFF. The DNA for the CDR3 is TGTGCCAGCAGCTTAACTCTCGACAATGAGCAGTTCTTC.

The chain recombines TRBV9 with TRBJ2-2; TRBD2 might be the D (6 bases). The ends were cut back, 4 bases at V and 1 base at J, with 14 bases in the middle. Germline CDR1 is SGDLS and CDR2 is YYNGEE. The CDR3 runs to 16 residues. The CDR3 sequence is CASSPQGAGNTGELFF. The CDR3 nucleotides read TGTGCCAGCAGCCCCCAGGGAGCGGGGAACACCGGGGAGCTGTTTTTT.

This clone was counted a few times. This chain uses TRBV15 with TRBJ1-1; a possible D gene is TRBD1 (5 bases). Trimming took 1 base from V and 0 from J, leaving 9 bases between them. The CDR3 is made up of 15 amino acids. Germline V gene sequence: CDR1 LNHNV, CDR2 YYDKDF (reference sequence). The CDR3 protein is CATSRGGAVNTEAFF. The CDR3 nucleotides are TGTGCCACCAGCAGAGGTGGGGCCGTGAACACTGAAGCTTTCTTT.

The sample holds one count of this clone. The V gene is TRBV6-2 or TRBV6-3, the J gene TRBJ2-5; 7 bases are a match to TRBD2. The ends lost 0 bases at V and 3 bases at J; junction bases unmatched: 4. Germline V gene lookup returns CDR1 MNHEY and CDR2 SVGEGT. The CDR3 is 15 amino acids. The CDR3, as DNA: TGTGCCAGCAGTTACTCTGCTAGCGGCGAAGAGACCCAGTACTTC. This sequence encodes CASSYSASGEETQYF.